This TCR beta chain was obtained from a study of CD4 T cells in relation to SARS-CoV-2 and coronaviruses. In germline, CDR1 is SGHNT, CDR2 YYREEE (reference sequence). The ends lost 1 base at V and 0 bases at J; junction bases unmatched: 4. CDR3 size: 15 residues. Method: immunoSEQ multiplex PCR; TCRdb's copy keeps in-frame clones and lacks some. In the table there are about 43,000 clones, over 70% of which are singletons. Study-wide results and limits: Memory recall responses, not primary responses primed in culture, are what the assay detects.

As regards this clone: What it recognizes is unknown.

The V and J genes are TRBV5-4 and TRBJ2-7, with TRBD1 matching 7 bases. Specimen: naive CD4+ T cells from PBMCs, cultured in vitro. Subset reported: naive CD4+ T cells isolated by negative enrichment. The clonotype originates from an adult with COVID-19. CDR3 nucleotides: TGTGCCAGCAGCTTGTGGACAGGAGGCTCCTACGAGCAGTACTTC. Translation gives CASSLWTGGSYEQYF.